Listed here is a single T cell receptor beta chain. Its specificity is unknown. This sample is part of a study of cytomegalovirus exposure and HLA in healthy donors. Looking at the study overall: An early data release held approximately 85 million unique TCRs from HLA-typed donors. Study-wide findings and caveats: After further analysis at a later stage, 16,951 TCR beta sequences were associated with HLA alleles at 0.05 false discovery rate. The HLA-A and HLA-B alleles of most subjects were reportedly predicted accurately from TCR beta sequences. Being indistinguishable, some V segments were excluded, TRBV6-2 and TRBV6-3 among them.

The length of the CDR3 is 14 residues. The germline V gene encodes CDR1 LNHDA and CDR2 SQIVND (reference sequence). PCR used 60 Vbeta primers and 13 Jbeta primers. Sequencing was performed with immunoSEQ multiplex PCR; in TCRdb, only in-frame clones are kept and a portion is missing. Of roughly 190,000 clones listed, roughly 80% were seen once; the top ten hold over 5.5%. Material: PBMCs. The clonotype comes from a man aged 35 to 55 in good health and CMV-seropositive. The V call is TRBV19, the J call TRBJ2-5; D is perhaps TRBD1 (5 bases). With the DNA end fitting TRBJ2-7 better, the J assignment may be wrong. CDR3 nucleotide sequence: TGTGCCAGTAGTTTGCAAGGGGCTGGCTACGAGCAGTACTTC. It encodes CASSLQGAGYEQYF.